The clone carrying this T cell receptor (beta chain) has a single count. What it binds is not known. The sample belongs to a study of cytomegalovirus exposure and HLA in healthy donors. Study in general: Around 180 million T cells yielded 117 million unique TCR beta sequences in earlier analysis.

Study outcomes and limitations: Researchers reported in a later analysis that a missense DCLRE1C variant was tied to TCR beta V- and J-gene trimming. Presence/absence analyses took donor sequencing depth as roughly uniform.

The study ran its PCR with 60 Vbeta and 13 Jbeta primers. Profiling relied on immunoSEQ multiplex PCR, and the TCRdb table lists in-frame clones only, not all of them. This table holds 45,000 to 75,000 clones, roughly 70% found once. Unmatched junction bases numbered 8, after V lost 5 bases and J lost 8 bases. There are 13 residues in the CDR3. Germline CDR1 reads SGHTA; CDR2 reads FQGNSA. V and J are TRBV7-2 and TRBJ1-1, with TRBD1 matching 7 bases. The sample comprised PBMCs. The TCR was taken from a woman aged 55 to 70 in good health and CMV-seropositive. The CDR3 spells CASSRDRAAEAFF. For the CDR3, the DNA is TGTGCCAGCAGCCGAGACAGGGCAGCAGAAGCTTTCTTT.